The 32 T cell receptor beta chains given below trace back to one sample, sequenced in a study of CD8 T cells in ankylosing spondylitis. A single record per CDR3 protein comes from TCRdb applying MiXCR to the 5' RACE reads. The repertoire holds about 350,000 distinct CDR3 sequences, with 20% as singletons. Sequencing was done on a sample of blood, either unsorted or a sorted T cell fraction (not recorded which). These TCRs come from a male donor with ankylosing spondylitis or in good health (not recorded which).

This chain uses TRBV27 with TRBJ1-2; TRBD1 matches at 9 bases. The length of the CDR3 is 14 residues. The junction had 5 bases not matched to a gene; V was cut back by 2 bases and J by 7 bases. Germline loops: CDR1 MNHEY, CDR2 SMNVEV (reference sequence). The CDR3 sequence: CASSLRTGVGGYTF. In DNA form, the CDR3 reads TGTGCCAGCAGTTTAAGGACAGGGGTCGGTGGCTACACCTTC.

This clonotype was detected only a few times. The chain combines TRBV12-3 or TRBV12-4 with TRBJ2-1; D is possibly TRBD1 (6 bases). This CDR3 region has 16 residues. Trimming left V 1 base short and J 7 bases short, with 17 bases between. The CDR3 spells CASSLGSRAQGNEQFF. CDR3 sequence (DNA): TGTGCCAGCAGTTTAGGCTCCCGGGCCCAGGGGAATGAGCAGTTCTTC.

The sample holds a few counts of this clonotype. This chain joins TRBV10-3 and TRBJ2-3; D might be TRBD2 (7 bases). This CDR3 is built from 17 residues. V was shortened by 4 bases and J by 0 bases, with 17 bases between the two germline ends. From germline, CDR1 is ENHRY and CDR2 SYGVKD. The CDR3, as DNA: TGTGCCATCAGTGTTGGGGGGGGGCTACCTAGCACAGATACGCAGTATTTT. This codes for CAISVGGGLPSTDTQYF.

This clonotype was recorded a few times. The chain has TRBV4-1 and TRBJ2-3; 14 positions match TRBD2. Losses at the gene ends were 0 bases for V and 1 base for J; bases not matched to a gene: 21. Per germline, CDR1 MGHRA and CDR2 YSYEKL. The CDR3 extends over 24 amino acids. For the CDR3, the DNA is TGCGCCAGCAGCCAAGATGAAGAAAGACTAGCGGGGGGGCGAACGAGGCAGGGCACAGATACGCAGTATTTT. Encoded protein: CASSQDEERLAGGRTRQGTDTQYF.

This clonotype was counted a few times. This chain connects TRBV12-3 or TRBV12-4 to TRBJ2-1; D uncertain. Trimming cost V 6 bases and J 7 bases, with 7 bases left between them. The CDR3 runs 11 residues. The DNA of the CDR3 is TGTGCCAGCAGGAGGATTAATGAGCAGTTCTTC. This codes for CASRRINEQFF.

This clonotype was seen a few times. The CDR3 sequence is CASSYSYGLASETQYF. DNA for the CDR3: TGTGCCAGCAGTTACTCTTATGGACTAGCATCCGAGACCCAGTACTTC. V and J are TRBV6-5 and TRBJ2-5; the match to TRBD2 covers 8 bases. The ends lost 0 bases at V and 5 bases at J; junction bases unmatched: 8. Per germline, CDR1 MNHEY and CDR2 SVGAGI. The CDR3 has 16 residues.

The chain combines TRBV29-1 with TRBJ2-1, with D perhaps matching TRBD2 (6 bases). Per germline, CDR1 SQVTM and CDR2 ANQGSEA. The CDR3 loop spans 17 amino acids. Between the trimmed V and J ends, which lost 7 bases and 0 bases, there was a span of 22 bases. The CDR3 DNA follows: TGCAGCGGACGGGTCGGGGGTGTAGCAAGCTCCTACAATGAGCAGTTCTTC. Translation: CSGRVGGVASSYNEQFF.

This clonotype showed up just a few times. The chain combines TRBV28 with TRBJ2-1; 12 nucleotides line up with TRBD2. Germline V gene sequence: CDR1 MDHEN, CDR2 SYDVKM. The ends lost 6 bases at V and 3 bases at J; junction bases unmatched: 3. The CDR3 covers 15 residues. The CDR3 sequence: CASRASGGVYNEQFF. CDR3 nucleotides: TGTGCCAGCAGGGCTAGCGGGGGGGTCTACAATGAGCAGTTCTTC.

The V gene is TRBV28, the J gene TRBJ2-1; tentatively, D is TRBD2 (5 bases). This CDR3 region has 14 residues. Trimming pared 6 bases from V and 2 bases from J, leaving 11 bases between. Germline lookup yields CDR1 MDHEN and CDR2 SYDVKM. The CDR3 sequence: CASSLEDAYNEQFF. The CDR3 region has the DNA TGTGCCAGCAGCTTGGAGGACGCCTACAATGAGCAGTTCTTC.

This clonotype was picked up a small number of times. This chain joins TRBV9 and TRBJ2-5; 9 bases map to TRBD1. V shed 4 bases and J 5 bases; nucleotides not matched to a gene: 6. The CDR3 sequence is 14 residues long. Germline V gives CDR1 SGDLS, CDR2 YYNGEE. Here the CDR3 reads CASSPDRGWETQYF. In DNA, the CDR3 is TGTGCCAGCAGCCCTGACAGGGGGTGGGAGACCCAGTACTTC.

The CDR3 spells CASSHLTRPDTQYF. CDR3 sequence (DNA): TGTGCCAGCAGTCATCTGACCAGGCCAGATACGCAGTATTTT. The chain combines TRBV12-3 or TRBV12-4 with TRBJ2-3; D gene ambiguous. V was cut by 5 bases and J by 4 bases, with 13 bases left in between. CDR3 size: 14 residues.

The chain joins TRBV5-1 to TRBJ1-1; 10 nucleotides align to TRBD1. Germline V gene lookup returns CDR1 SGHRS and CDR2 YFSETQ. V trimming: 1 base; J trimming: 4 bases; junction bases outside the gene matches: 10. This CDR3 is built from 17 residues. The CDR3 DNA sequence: TGCGCCAGCAGCTTGATTCCCGGGACAGGGGCCATCACTGAAGCTTTCTTT. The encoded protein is CASSLIPGTGAITEAFF.

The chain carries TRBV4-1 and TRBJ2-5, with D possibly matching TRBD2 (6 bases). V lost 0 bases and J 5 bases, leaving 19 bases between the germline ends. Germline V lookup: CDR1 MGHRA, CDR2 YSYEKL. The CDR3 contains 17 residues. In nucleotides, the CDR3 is TGCGCCAGCAGCCAAGAGATGGCGGGACCCTCCCCGGAGACCCAGTACTTC. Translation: CASSQEMAGPSPETQYF.

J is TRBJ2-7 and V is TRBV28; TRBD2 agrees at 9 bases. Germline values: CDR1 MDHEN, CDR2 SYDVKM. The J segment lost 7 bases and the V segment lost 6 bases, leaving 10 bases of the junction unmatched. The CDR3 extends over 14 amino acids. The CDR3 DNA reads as TGTGCCAGCAGCAACACCGCGGGGGGGACTGAGCAGTACTTC. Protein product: CASSNTAGGTEQYF.

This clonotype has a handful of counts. This chain's CDR3 is CASSVPVSGGSSYNEQFF. CDR3 nucleotide sequence: TGTGCCAGCAGCGTACCAGTTAGCGGGGGGAGCTCCTACAATGAGCAGTTCTTC. The chain uses TRBV9 and TRBJ2-1; the match to TRBD2 covers 10 bases. The length of the CDR3 is 18 residues. The germline V gene encodes CDR1 SGDLS and CDR2 YYNGEE. V trimming: 1 base; J trimming: 0 bases; junction bases outside the gene matches: 7. Using reference TRBV9 and TRBJ2-1 for the parts outside the CDR3, the full variable domain is DSGVTQTPKHLITATGQRVTLRCSPRSGDLSVYWYQQSLDQGLQFLIQYYNGEERAKGNILERFSAQQFPDLHSELNLSSLELGDSALYFCASSVPVSGGSSYNEQFFGPGTRLTVL.

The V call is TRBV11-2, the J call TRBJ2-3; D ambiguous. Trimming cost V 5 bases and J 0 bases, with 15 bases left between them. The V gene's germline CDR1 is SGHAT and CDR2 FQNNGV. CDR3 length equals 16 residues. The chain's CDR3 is CASSPYGLVSTDTQYF. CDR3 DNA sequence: TGTGCCAGCAGCCCCTATGGGCTAGTGAGCACAGATACGCAGTATTTT.

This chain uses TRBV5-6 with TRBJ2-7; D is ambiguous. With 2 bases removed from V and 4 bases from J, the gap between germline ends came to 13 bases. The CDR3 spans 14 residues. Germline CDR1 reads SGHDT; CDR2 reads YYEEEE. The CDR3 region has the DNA TGTGCCAGCAGCTTTGGAAGGATAGGATACGAGCAGTACTTC. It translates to CASSFGRIGYEQYF.

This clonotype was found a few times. The CDR3 sequence: CASSPRLGGSYGYTF. The CDR3 nucleotides read TGTGCCAGCAGCCCCCGACTGGGCGGGTCATATGGCTACACCTTC. J is TRBJ1-2 and V is TRBV7-9; D not certain. The CDR3 runs to 15 residues. V was shortened by 5 bases and J by 5 bases, with 18 bases between the two germline ends. Germline loops: CDR1 SEHNR, CDR2 FQNEAQ (reference sequence).

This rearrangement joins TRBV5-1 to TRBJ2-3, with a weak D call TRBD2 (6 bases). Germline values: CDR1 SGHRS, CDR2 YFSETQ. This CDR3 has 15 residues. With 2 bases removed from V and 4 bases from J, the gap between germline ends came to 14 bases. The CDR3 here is CASSFRVGEADTQYF. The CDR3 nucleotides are TGCGCCAGCAGCTTTAGGGTAGGGGAGGCAGATACGCAGTATTTT. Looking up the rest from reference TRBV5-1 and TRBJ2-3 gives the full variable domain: KAGVTQTPRYLIKTRGQQVTLSCSPISGHRSVSWYQQTPGQGLQFLFEYFSETQRNKGNFPGRFSGRQFSNSRSEMNVSTLELGDSALYLCASSFRVGEADTQYFGPGTRLTVL.

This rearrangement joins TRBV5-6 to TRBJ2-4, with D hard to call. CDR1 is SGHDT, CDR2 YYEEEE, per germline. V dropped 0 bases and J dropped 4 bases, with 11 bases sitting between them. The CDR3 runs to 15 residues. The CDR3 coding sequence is TGTGCCAGCAGCTTGGGTAGGACGGCAAAAAACATTCAGTACTTC. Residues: CASSLGRTAKNIQYF.

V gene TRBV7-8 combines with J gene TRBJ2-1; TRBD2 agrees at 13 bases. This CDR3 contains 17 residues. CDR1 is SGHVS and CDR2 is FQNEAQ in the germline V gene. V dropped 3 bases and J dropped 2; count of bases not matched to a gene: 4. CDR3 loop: CASSFKTSGGPYNEQFF. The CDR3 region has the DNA TGTGCCAGCAGCTTTAAGACTAGCGGGGGGCCCTACAATGAGCAGTTCTTC.

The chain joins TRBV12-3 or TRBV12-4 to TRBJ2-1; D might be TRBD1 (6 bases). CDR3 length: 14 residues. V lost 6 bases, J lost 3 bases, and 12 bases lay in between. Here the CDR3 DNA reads TGTGCCAGCAGGACCCTACAGGGCTACAATGAGCAGTTCTTC. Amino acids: CASRTLQGYNEQFF.

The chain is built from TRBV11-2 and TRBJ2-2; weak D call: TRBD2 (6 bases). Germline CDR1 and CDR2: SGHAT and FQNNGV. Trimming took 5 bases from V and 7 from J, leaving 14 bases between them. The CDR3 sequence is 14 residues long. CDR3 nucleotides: TGTGCCAGCAGCCCGGTCGGGGGAGACGGGGAGCTGTTTTTT. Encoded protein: CASSPVGGDGELFF.

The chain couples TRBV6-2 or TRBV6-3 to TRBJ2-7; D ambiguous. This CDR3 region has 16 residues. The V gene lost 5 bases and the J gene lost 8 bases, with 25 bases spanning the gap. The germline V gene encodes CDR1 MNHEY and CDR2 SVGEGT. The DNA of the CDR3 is TGTGCCAGCAGTCCCCTCGCTCAAGGTTTTAGTGAGCAGCAGTACTTC. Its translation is CASSPLAQGFSEQQYF.

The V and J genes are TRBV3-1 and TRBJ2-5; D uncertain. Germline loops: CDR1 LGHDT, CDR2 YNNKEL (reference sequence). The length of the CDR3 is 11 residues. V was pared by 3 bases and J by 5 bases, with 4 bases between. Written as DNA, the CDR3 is TGTGCCAGCAGCCACACTGAGACCCAGTACTTC. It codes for CASSHTETQYF.

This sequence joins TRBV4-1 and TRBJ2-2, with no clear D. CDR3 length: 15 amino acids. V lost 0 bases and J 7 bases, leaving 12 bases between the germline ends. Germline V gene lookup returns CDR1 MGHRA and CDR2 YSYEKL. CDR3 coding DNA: TGCGCCAGCAGCCAAGATGGGCTTAGGAGCGGGGAGCTGTTTTTT. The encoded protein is CASSQDGLRSGELFF.

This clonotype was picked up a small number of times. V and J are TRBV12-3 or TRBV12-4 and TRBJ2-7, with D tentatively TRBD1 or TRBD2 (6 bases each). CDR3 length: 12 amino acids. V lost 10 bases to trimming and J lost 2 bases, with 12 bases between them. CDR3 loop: CATKGGPYEQYF. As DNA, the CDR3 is TGTGCCACCAAAGGGGGGCCCTACGAGCAGTACTTC.

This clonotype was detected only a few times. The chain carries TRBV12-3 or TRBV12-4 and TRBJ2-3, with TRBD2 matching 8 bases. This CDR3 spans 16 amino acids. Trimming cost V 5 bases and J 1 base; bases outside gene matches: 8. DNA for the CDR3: TGTGCCAGCAGTCCAGGGCGGGGGGAACGCACAGATACGCAGTATTTT. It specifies CASSPGRGERTDTQYF.

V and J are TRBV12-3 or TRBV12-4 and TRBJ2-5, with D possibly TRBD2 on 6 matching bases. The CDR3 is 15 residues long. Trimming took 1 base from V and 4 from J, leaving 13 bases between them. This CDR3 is CASSLGSTRPETQYF. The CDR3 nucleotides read TGTGCCAGCAGTTTAGGGTCGACTAGGCCAGAGACCCAGTACTTC.

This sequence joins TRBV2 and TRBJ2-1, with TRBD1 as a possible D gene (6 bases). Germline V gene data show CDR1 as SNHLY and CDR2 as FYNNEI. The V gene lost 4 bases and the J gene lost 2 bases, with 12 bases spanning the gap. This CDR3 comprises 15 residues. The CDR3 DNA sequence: TGTGCCAGCAGTGCCAGGGGAACGACCTACAATGAGCAGTTCTTC. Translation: CASSARGTTYNEQFF.

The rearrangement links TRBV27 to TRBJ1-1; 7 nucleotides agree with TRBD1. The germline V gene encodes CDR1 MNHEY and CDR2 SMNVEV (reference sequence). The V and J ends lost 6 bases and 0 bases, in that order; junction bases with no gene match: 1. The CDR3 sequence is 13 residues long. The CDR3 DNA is TGTGCCAGCAGGGGACAGCTGAACACTGAAGCTTTCTTT. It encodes CASRGQLNTEAFF.

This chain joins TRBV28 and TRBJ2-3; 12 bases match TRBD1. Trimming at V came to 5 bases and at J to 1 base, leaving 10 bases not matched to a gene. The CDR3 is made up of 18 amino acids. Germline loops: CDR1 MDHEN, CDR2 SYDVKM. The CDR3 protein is CASSPRGQGAKGTDTQYF. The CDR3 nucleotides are TGTGCCAGCAGTCCGCGGGGACAGGGGGCGAAAGGCACAGATACGCAGTATTTT. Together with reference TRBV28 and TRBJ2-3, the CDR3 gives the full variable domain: DVKVTQSSRYLVKRTGEKVFLECVQDMDHENMFWYRQDPGLGLRLIYFSYDVKMKEKGDIPEGYSVSREKKERFSLILESASTNQTSMYLCASSPRGQGAKGTDTQYFGPGTRLTVL.